This TCR beta chain was recorded in a study of blood T cell repertoires in COVID-19. Study details: The samples span acute and convalescent COVID-19 from the United States, Italy and Spain. Nucleic acid was either cDNA or gDNA, and it came from T cells, B-cell-depleted T cells, or PBMCs.

The length of the CDR3 is 13 residues. V was clipped by 9 bases and J by 2 bases; unmatched bases: 5. In germline, CDR1 is SNHLY, CDR2 FYNNEI. Sequencing used immunoSEQ multiplex PCR; TCRdb keeps in-frame clones, though not all of them. The table shows around 63,000 clones, with around 85% occurring only once. The J gene is TRBJ1-1, the V gene TRBV2; TRBD1 aligns across 8 bases. Sequencing used peripheral blood. This TCR came from a woman in her 70s with acute or convalescent COVID-19. Written as DNA, the CDR3 is TGTGCCAGTTTACAGGGGGAAAACACTGAAGCTTTCTTT. Residues: CASLQGENTEAFF. Based on the CDR3 plus reference TRBV2 and TRBJ1-1, the full variable domain is EPEVTQTPSHQVTQMGQEVILRCVPISNHLYFYWYRQILGQKVEFLVSFYNNEISEKSEIFDDQFSVERPDGSNFTLKIRSTKLEDSAMYFCASLQGENTEAFFGQGTRLTVV.